The 4 T cell receptor beta chains below come from one sample, sequenced in a study of blood T cell repertoires in COVID-19. TCRdb's table, derived via immunoSEQ multiplex PCR, lists solely in-frame clones and lacks some. Here the sample spans about 150,000 clones, around 83% being singletons. Sequencing was carried out using peripheral blood. These receptors all come from a woman aged 60-70 years with acute or convalescent COVID-19.

Written as DNA, the CDR3 is TGTGCCACCAGCAGAGGACAGGGGCGGGCTGATGGCTACACCTTC. Amino acid sequence: CATSRGQGRADGYTF. The rearrangement uses TRBV15 and TRBJ1-2, with TRBD1 matching over 8 bases. Trimming at V came to 1 base and at J to 6 bases, leaving 7 bases not matched to a gene. Germline V gene lookup returns CDR1 LNHNV and CDR2 YYDKDF (reference sequence). CDR3 length: 15 residues.

This rearrangement joins TRBV3-1 (or the pseudogene TRBV3-2) to TRBJ2-2; 7 positions agree with TRBD2. After removal of 4 bases from V and 0 bases from J, the junction contained 2 bases not matched to a gene. Germline V CDR1 and CDR2: LGHDT, YNNKEL (reference sequence). The CDR3 spans 15 residues. CDR3 nucleotide sequence: TGTGCCAGCAGCCTAGCGGGCGCGAACACCGGGGAGCTGTTTTTT. It encodes CASSLAGANTGELFF.

This chain links TRBV23-1 with TRBJ2-5; the match to TRBD1 covers 8 bases. TRBV23-1 is labeled an ORF, and its function is uncertain. V was pared by 3 bases and J by 5 bases, with 5 bases of the junction left unmatched. The CDR3 contains 14 residues. CDR3 coding DNA: TGCGCCAGCAGTCACAGGGGGCAGCGGGAGACCCAGTACTTC. Its translation: CASSHRGQRETQYF.

V gene TRBV7-2 combines with J gene TRBJ2-1, with TRBD1 matching over 7 bases. Germline V gene lookup returns CDR1 SGHTA and CDR2 FQGNSA. The J segment lost 5 bases and the V segment lost 4 bases, leaving 5 bases of the junction unmatched. This CDR3 is 14 amino acids long. CDR3 in amino acids: CASSSGTANNEQFF. DNA of the CDR3: TGTGCCAGCAGCTCCGGGACAGCCAACAATGAGCAGTTCTTC.